This note documents a single T cell receptor (beta chain) sequence. The target antigen is unknown. The Oncomine TCR Beta short-read assay generated sequence data from the DNA of cultured CD4+ T cells. TCRdb re-called the PCR reads through MiXCR, storing one row per CDR3 protein. The profile shows about 7,200 distinct CDR3 sequences, around 49% of them singletons. These data originate in a study of vaccination and CD4 T cells after COVID-19. Across the whole study: Control cultures, each given a CEFX pool, an HIV-1 Nef pool, or no peptide, were included.

Germline CDR1 is SGHTA and CDR2 is FQGNSA. V was clipped by 2 bases and J by 4 bases, with 8 bases between them. CDR3 length equals 13 residues. Study-wide results and caveats: Spike mono-reactivity was found in 304 of 307 vaccine-specific clones from convalescent patients.

Noted treatment: roughly 10-day PBMC culture with coronavirus spike peptide pools or control peptides (ViraFEST assay). Harvesting of the unexposed donor's CD4+ T cells predated the COVID-19 pandemic (2011-2018). The chain recombines TRBV7-2 with TRBJ2-5; perhaps TRBD2 as D (6 bases). This receptor was taken from a human donor in good health. The sample taken for sequencing was CD4+ T cells from blood, cultured in vitro. CDR3 residues: CASSLNGGETQYF. In DNA form, the CDR3 reads TGTGCCAGCAGCTTAAACGGGGGAGAGACCCAGTACTTC.